The clone carrying this T cell receptor (beta chain) occurred a few times. No antigen is known for it. This specimen belongs to a study of CD8+ T cells in alopecia areata. Study information: Treated patients took oral tofacitinib at 5 to 10 mg twice daily. Study-wide points: Higher clonality was seen in lesional scalp than in normal scalp, especially in alopecia totalis/universalis.

Germline CDR1 is LNHNV and CDR2 is YYDKDF (reference sequence). The ends were cut back, 1 base at V and 4 bases at J, with 10 bases in the middle. CDR3 length equals 14 residues. Sequencing templates came from extracted RNA that was reverse transcribed into cDNA. Sequencing was performed with immunoSEQ multiplex PCR; in TCRdb, only in-frame clones are kept and a portion is missing. The top ten clones hold roughly a tenth of a sample with roughly 180,000 clones, around 49% of them seen once. As to treatment: oral pan-JAK inhibitor, 5-10 mg twice daily. Punch biopsies of lesional scalp, plus peripheral blood, were taken from alopecia areata patients.

The specimen comprised CD8+ T cells sorted from blood, sampled around week 53, from a patient treated with tofacitinib. The gene calls are TRBV15 and TRBJ2-5; D possibly corresponds to TRBD1 (6 bases). The receptor was isolated from a human donor with alopecia areata. Written as DNA, the CDR3 is TGTGCCACCAGCAGAGTTCAGGGGCGAGAGACCCAGTACTTC. It translates to CATSRVQGRETQYF. Full variable domain (outside the CDR3, taken from reference TRBV15 and TRBJ2-5): DAMVIQNPRYQVTQFGKPVTLSCSQTLNHNVMYWYQQKSSQAPKLLFHYYDKDFNNEADTPDNFQSRRPNTSFCFLDIRSPGLGDTAMYLCATSRVQGRETQYFGPGTRLLVL.